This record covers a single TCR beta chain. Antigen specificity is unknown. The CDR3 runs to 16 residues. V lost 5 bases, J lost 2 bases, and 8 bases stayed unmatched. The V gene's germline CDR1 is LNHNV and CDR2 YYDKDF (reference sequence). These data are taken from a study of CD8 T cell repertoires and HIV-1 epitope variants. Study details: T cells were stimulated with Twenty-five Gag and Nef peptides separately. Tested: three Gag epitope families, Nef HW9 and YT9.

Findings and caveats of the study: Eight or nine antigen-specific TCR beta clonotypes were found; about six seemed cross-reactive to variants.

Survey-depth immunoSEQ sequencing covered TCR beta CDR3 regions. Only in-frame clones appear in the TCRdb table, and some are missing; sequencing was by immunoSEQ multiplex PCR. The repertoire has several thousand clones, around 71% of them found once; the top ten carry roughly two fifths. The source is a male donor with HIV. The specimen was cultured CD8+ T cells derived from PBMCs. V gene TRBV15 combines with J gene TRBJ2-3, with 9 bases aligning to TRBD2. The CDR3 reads CATSSSLAGLTDTQYF. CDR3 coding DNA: TGTGCCACCAGCTCCTCCCTAGCGGGGCTCACAGATACGCAGTATTTT. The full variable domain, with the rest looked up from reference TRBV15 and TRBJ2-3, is DAMVIQNPRYQVTQFGKPVTLSCSQTLNHNVMYWYQQKSSQAPKLLFHYYDKDFNNEADTPDNFQSRRPNTSFCFLDIRSPGLGDTAMYLCATSSSLAGLTDTQYFGPGTRLTVL.